This entry lists 7 T cell receptor beta chains sequenced from one sample in a study of T cell responses to AZD1222 COVID-19 vaccine. Data came from immunoSEQ multiplex PCR; TCRdb stores just in-frame clones and leaves some out. The sample has about 130,000 clones; around nine tenths are singletons. This material consisted of peripheral blood, taken 28 days after the second AZD1222 dose. These receptors came from an adult who received the AZD1222 COVID-19 vaccine.

The V and J genes are TRBV19 and TRBJ2-4; D is ambiguous. V was cut by 4 bases and J by 2 bases, with 9 bases left in between. The CDR3 spans 14 residues. Germline V CDR1 and CDR2: LNHDA, SQIVND (reference sequence). This chain's CDR3 is CASSNLSPKNIQYF. CDR3 DNA: TGTGCCAGTAGTAACCTTAGCCCCAAAAACATTCAGTACTTC.

The chain recombines TRBV5-6 with TRBJ1-2; D not resolved. This CDR3 has 15 residues. Germline CDR1 is SGHDT and CDR2 is YYEEEE. Between the trimmed V and J ends, which lost 4 bases and 6 bases, there was a span of 19 bases. The CDR3: CASSPSGRVHDGYTF. Here the CDR3 DNA reads TGTGCCAGCAGCCCCTCCGGAAGGGTGCATGATGGCTACACCTTC.

The CDR3 DNA follows: TGTGCCTGGAGCCCCCGGTCGGGGCGTATGGAAGCTTTCTTT. This gives the protein CAWSPRSGRMEAFF. The chain joins TRBV30 to TRBJ1-1; a possible D gene is TRBD1 (5 bases). V was clipped by 3 bases and J by 8 bases, with 19 bases between them. There are 14 residues in the CDR3. The V gene's germline CDR1 is GTSNPN and CDR2 SVGIG (reference sequence).

This chain links TRBV6-2 or TRBV6-3 with TRBJ2-2; D is undetermined. From germline, CDR1 is MNHEY and CDR2 SVGEGT. The CDR3 spans 14 residues. Trimming took 0 bases from V and 6 from J, leaving 8 bases between them. The CDR3 DNA follows: TGTGCCAGCAGTTACTCTGAATCGTCCGGGGAGCTGTTTTTT. The encoded protein is CASSYSESSGELFF.

V gene TRBV27 combines with J gene TRBJ1-5, with 8 bases that match TRBD1. The ends lost 8 bases at V and 6 bases at J; junction bases unmatched: 12. The CDR3 length is 15 residues. The germline V gene encodes CDR1 MNHEY and CDR2 SMNVEV (reference sequence). In DNA form, the CDR3 reads TGTGCCAGCGGGCGGACAGGGAATTCTGTTCAGCCCCAGCATTTT. Translation: CASGRTGNSVQPQHF.

This clone was seen just once. This chain links TRBV12-3 or TRBV12-4 with TRBJ2-1; TRBD2 matches 8 bases. V lost 4 bases to trimming and J lost 7 bases; unmatched junction nucleotides: 3. The CDR3 is 13 residues long. CDR3 DNA sequence: TGTGCCAGCAGTTCTTTAGCGGGGAATGAGCAGTTCTTC. Protein: CASSSLAGNEQFF.

In this sample, this clone turned up once. The V and J genes are TRBV6-4 and TRBJ2-3; 8 nucleotides match TRBD1. V dropped 2 bases and J dropped 3; count of bases not matched to a gene: 1. The CDR3 loop spans 14 amino acids. CDR1 is MRHNA and CDR2 is SNTAGT in the germline V gene. DNA of the CDR3: TGTGCCAGCAGTGACAACAGGGGGACAGATACGCAGTATTTT. Translating it yields CASSDNRGTDTQYF.